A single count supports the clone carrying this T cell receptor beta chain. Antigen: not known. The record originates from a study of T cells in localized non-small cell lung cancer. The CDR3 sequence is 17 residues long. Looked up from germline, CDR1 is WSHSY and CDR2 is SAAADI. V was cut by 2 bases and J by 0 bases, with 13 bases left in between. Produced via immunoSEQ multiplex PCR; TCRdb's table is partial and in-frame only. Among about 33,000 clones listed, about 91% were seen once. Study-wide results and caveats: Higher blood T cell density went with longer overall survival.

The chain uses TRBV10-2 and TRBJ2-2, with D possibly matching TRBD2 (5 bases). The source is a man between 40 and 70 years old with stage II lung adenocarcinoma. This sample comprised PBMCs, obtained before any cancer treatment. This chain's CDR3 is CASSERTREANTGELFF. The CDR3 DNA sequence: TGCGCCAGCAGTGAGCGAACTAGGGAAGCGAACACCGGGGAGCTGTTTTTT.